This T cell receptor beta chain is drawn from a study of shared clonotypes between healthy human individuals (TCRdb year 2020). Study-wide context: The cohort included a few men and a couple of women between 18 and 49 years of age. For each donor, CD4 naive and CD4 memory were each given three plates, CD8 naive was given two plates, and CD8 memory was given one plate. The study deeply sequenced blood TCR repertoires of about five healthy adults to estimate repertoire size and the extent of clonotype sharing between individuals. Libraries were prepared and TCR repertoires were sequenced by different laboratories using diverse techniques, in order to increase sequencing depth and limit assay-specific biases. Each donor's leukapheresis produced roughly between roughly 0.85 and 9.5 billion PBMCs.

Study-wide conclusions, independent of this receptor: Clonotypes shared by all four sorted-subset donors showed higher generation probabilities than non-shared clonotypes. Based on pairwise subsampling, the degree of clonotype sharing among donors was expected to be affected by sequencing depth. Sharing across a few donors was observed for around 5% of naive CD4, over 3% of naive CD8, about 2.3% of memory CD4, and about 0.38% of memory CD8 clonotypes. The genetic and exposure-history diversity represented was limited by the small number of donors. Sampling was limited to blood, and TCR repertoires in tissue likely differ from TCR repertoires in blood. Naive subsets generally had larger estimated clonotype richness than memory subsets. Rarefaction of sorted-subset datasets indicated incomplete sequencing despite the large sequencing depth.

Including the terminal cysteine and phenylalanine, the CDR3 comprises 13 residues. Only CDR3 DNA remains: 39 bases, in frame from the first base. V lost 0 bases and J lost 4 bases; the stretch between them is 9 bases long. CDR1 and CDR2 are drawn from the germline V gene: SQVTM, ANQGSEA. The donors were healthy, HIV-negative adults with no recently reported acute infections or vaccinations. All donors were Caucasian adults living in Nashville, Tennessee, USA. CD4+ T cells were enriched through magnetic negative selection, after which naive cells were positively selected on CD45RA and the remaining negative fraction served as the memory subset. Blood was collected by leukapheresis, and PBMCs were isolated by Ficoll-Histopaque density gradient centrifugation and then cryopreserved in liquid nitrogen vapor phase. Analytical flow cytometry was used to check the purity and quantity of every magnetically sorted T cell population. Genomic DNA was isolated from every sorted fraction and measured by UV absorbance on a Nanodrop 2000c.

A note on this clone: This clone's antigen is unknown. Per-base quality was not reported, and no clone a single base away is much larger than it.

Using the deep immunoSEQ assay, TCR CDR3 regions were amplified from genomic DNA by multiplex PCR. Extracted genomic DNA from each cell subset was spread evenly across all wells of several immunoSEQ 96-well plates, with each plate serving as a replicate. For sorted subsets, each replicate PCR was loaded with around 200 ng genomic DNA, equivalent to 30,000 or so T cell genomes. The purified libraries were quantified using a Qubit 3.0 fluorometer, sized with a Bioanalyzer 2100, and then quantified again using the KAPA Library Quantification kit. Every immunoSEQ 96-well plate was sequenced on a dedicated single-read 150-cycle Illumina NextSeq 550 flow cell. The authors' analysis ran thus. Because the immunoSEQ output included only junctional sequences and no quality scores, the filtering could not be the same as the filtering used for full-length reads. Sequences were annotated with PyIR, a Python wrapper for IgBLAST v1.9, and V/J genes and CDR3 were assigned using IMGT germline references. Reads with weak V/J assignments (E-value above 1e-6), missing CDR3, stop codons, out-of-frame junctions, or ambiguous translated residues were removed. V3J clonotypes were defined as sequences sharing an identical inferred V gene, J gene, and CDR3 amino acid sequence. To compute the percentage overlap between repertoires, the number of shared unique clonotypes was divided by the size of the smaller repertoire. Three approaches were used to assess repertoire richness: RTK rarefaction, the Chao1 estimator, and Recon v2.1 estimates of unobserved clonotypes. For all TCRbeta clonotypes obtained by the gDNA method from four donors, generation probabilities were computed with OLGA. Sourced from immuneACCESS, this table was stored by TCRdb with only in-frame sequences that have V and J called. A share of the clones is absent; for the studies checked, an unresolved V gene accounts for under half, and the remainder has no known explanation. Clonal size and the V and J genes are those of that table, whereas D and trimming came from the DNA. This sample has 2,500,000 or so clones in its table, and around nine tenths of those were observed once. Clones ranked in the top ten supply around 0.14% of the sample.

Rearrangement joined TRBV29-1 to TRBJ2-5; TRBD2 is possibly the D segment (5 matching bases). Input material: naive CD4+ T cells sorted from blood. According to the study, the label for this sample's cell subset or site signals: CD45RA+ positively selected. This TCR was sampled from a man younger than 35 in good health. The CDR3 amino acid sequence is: CSVEDSRGETQYF. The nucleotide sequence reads TGCAGCGTTGAAGATTCACGGGGAGAGACCCAGTACTTC.